Listed here are 8 T cell receptor beta chains from one sample, sequenced in a study of T cells in Graves' hyperthyroidism and ophthalmopathy. Template material for amplifying TCR beta CDR3 regions consisted of RNA transcripts. TCR CDR3 underwent first-round RT-PCR with the HTBI primer set. TCRdb reanalysed the multiplex PCR reads using MiXCR and keeps one entry per CDR3 protein. The table has about 350,000 distinct CDR3 sequences, around 15% seen once. The specimen was blood. Every receptor here comes from a woman in her thirties or forties with Graves' ophthalmopathy.

This clonotype appeared many times. The gene calls are TRBV28 and TRBJ1-2; 7 nucleotides align to TRBD1. J gave up 6 bases and V 6 bases, and 10 bases lay outside the gene matches. CDR1 and CDR2 (germline): MDHEN, SYDVKM. This CDR3 has 14 amino acids. CDR3 sequence (DNA): TGTGCCAGCAGAAACGACAGGGTAGTCGATGGCTACACCTTC. It specifies CASRNDRVVDGYTF.

The chain joins TRBV11-2 to TRBJ1-5, with D maybe TRBD1 (5 bases). The CDR3 length is 14 residues. V dropped 5 bases and J dropped 2 bases, with 10 bases sitting between them. The germline V gene has CDR1 SGHAT and CDR2 FQNNGV. The CDR3 reads CASSPTVGNQPQHF. As DNA, the CDR3 is TGTGCCAGCAGCCCGACAGTGGGCAATCAGCCCCAGCATTTT. Based on the CDR3 plus reference TRBV11-2 and TRBJ1-5, the full variable domain is EAGVAQSPRYKIIEKRQSVAFWCNPISGHATLYWYQQILGQGPKLLIQFQNNGVVDDSQLPKDRFSAERLKGVDSTLKIQPAKLEDSAVYLCASSPTVGNQPQHFGDGTRLSIL.

There are many counts of this clonotype. This chain joins TRBV27 and TRBJ2-1; TRBD1 matches at 9 bases. The CDR3 has 16 amino acids. Germline trimming cut 4 bases from V and 6 bases from J; bases unmatched to any gene: 10. CDR1 is MNHEY and CDR2 is SMNVEV in the germline V gene (reference sequence). The CDR3 loop is CASSSYRGRGLNEQFF. DNA of the CDR3: TGTGCCAGCAGTTCCTACAGGGGGCGAGGGCTCAATGAGCAGTTCTTC.

This clonotype was picked up many times. The chain's CDR3 is CASSQDGANEQFF. The CDR3 bases are TGTGCCAGCAGCCAGGACGGGGCCAATGAGCAGTTCTTC. The genes are TRBV14 and TRBJ2-1; D assignment may be TRBD1 or TRBD2 (5 bases each). Trimming left V 3 bases short and J 6 bases short, with 9 bases between. This CDR3 has 13 residues. Germline V CDR1 and CDR2: SGHDN, FVKESK.

This clonotype was recorded at least ten times. This chain connects TRBV28 to TRBJ1-1, with D perhaps matching TRBD1 (5 bases). The germline CDR1 and CDR2 sequences are MDHEN and SYDVKM. V shed 4 bases and J shed 0 bases, with 15 bases lying between them. This CDR3 region has 16 residues. DNA for the CDR3: TGTGCCAGCAGTTGGGCCGAGGTGACAGTGAACACTGAAGCTTTCTTT. Translation: CASSWAEVTVNTEAFF. Drawing the rest from reference TRBV28 and TRBJ1-1, the complete variable domain is DVKVTQSSRYLVKRTGEKVFLECVQDMDHENMFWYRQDPGLGLRLIYFSYDVKMKEKGDIPEGYSVSREKKERFSLILESASTNQTSMYLCASSWAEVTVNTEAFFGQGTRLTVV.

The chain employs TRBV3-1 and TRBJ1-2, with D tentatively TRBD1 (5 bases). There are 14 residues in the CDR3. CDR1 and CDR2 from the germline V gene are LGHDT and YNNKEL (reference sequence). Trimming pared 0 bases from V and 8 bases from J, leaving 13 bases between. The CDR3 loop is CASSQDQGRLGYTF. CDR3 coding DNA: TGTGCCAGCAGCCAAGATCAGGGTCGGTTAGGCTACACCTTC.

The table lists this clonotype with many counts. The chain is built from TRBV19 and TRBJ2-5; 7 bases agree with TRBD1. The CDR3 extends over 15 amino acids. The germline V gene encodes CDR1 LNHDA and CDR2 SQIVND (reference sequence). After removal of 2 bases from V and 2 bases from J, the junction contained 5 bases not matched to a gene. In DNA form, the CDR3 reads TGTGCCAGTAGTATAAGGACAGGACCGCAAGAGACCCAGTACTTC. Its translation: CASSIRTGPQETQYF.

Ten or more counts support this clonotype. The chain links TRBV20-1 to TRBJ2-5; a weak D match, TRBD2 (6 bases). The CDR3 is 10 residues long. The V end was cut by 3 bases, the J end by 7 bases, with 6 bases between. CDR1 DFQATT and CDR2 SNEGSKA come from the germline V gene (reference sequence). CDR3 region: CSASSGTQYF. CDR3 coding DNA: TGCAGTGCTAGTAGCGGGACCCAGTACTTC.